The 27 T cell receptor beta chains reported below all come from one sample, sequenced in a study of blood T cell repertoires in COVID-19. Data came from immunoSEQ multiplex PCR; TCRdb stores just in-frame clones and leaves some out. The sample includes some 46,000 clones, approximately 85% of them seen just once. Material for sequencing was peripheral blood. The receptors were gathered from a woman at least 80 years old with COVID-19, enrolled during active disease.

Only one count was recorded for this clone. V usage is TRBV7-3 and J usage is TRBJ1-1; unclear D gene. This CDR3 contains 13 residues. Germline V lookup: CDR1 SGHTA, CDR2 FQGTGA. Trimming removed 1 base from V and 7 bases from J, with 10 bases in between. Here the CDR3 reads CASSLRTMSEAFF. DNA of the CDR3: TGTGCCAGCAGCTTAAGGACTATGAGTGAAGCTTTCTTT.

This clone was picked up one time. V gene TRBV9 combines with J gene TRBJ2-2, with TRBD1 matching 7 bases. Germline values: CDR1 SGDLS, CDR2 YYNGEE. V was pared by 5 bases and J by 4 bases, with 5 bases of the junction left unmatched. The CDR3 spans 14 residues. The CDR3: CASRSGGFTGELFF. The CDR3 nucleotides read TGTGCCAGCAGATCAGGGGGTTTCACCGGGGAGCTGTTTTTT.

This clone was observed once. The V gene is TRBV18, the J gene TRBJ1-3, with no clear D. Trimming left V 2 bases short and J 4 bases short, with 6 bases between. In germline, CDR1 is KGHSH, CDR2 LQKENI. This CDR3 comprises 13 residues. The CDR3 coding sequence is TGTGCCAGCTCACCATCGTCCGGAAACACCATATATTTT. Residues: CASSPSSGNTIYF.

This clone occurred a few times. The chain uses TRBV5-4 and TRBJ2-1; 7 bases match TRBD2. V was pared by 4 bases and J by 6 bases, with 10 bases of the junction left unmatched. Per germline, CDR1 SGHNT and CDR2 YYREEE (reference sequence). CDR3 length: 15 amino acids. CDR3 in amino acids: CASSPGTGGLNEQFF. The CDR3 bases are TGTGCCAGCAGCCCGGGGACGGGAGGCCTCAATGAGCAGTTCTTC.

CDR3 residues: CSASPGLAGVAKNIQYF. The CDR3, as DNA: TGCAGTGCTAGTCCGGGACTAGCGGGAGTAGCCAAAAACATTCAGTACTTC. The chain carries TRBV20-1 and TRBJ2-4; 14 nucleotides line up with TRBD2. V shed 3 bases and J 0 bases; nucleotides not matched to a gene: 4. The CDR3 loop spans 17 amino acids. Germline V gene data show CDR1 as DFQATT and CDR2 as SNEGSKA (reference sequence).

CDR3 bases: TGTGCCAGCAGTCTAAGACTAGCGGGGGTGGATACGCAGTATTTT. Its protein is CASSLRLAGVDTQYF. The chain has TRBV27 and TRBJ2-3; 12 nucleotides align to TRBD2. The CDR3 spans 15 residues. J was trimmed by 6 bases and V by 5 bases; bases with no gene match: 6. Germline CDR1 is MNHEY and CDR2 is SMNVEV (reference sequence).

CDR3 region: CASSRLDREAANEQFF. The DNA for the CDR3 is TGCGCCAGCAGCCGCCTCGACAGGGAAGCGGCCAATGAGCAGTTCTTC. The rearrangement joins TRBV4-3 to TRBJ2-1, with 7 bases lining up with TRBD1. J lost 6 bases, V lost 4 bases, and 12 bases had no gene match. CDR3 length: 16 residues. Germline V gene lookup returns CDR1 LGHNA and CDR2 YSLEER.

The CDR3 reads CASSPPGQSNQPQHF. CDR3 bases: TGTGCCAGTAGCCCGCCGGGACAGAGCAATCAGCCCCAGCATTTT. V and J are TRBV19 and TRBJ1-5; 7 bases align to TRBD1. This CDR3 has 15 residues. Germline V gene lookup returns CDR1 LNHDA and CDR2 SQIVND (reference sequence). Trimming removed 6 bases from V and 1 base from J; junction bases left unmatched: 6.

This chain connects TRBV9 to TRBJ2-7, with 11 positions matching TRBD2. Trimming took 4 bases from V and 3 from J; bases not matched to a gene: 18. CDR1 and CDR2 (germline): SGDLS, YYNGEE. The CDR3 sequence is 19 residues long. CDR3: CASSPRSGTSGSKGYEQYF. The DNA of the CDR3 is TGTGCCAGCAGCCCACGCTCCGGGACTAGCGGCTCTAAGGGCTACGAGCAGTACTTC.

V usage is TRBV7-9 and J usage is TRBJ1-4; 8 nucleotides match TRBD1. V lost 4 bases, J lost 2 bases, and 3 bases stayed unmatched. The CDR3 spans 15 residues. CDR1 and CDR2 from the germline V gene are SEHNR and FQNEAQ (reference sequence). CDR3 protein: CASSSRTGTNEKLFF. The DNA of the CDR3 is TGTGCCAGCAGCTCGCGGACAGGGACTAATGAAAAACTGTTTTTT.

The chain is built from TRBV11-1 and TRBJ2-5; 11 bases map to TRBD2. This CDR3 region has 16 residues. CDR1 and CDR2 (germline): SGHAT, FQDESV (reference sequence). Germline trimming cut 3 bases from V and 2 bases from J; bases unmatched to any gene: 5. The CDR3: CASSLGRTSGQETQYF. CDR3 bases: TGTGCCAGCAGCTTGGGCCGGACTAGCGGGCAAGAGACCCAGTACTTC.

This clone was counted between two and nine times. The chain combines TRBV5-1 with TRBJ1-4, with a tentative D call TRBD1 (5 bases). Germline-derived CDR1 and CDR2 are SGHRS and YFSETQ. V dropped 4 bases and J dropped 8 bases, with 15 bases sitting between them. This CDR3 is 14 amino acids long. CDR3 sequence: CASSQGRGEEKLFF. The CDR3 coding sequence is TGCGCCAGCAGCCAGGGCCGGGGGGAGGAAAAACTGTTTTTT. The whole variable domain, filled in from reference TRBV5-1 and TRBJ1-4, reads KAGVTQTPRYLIKTRGQQVTLSCSPISGHRSVSWYQQTPGQGLQFLFEYFSETQRNKGNFPGRFSGRQFSNSRSEMNVSTLELGDSALYLCASSQGRGEEKLFFGSGTQLSVL.

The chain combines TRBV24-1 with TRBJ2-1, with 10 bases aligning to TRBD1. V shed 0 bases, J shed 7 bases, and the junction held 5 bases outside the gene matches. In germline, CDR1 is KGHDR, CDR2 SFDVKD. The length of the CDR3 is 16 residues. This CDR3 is CATSDLPGQGGNEQFF. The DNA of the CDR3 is TGTGCCACCAGTGATTTGCCCGGACAGGGGGGTAATGAGCAGTTCTTC.

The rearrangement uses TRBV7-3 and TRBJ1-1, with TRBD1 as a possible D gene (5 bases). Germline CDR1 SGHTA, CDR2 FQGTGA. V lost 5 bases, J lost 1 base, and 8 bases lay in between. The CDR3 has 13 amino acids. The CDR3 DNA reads TGTGCCAGCAGCCACGGGGGGAACACTGAAGCTTTCTTT. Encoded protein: CASSHGGNTEAFF.

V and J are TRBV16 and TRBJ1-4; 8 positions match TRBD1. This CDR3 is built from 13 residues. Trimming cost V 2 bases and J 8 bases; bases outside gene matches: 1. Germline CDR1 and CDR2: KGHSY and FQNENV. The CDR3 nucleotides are TGTGCCAGCAGCCAAGGGACAGGCGAAAAACTGTTTTTT. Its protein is CASSQGTGEKLFF.

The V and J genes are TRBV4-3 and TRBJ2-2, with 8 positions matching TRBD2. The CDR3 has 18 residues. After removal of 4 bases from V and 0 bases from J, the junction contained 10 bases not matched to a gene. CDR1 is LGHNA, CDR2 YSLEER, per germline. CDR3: CASSRLLLADSNTGELFF. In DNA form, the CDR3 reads TGCGCCAGCAGCCGTTTGTTACTAGCGGACTCGAACACCGGGGAGCTGTTTTTT.

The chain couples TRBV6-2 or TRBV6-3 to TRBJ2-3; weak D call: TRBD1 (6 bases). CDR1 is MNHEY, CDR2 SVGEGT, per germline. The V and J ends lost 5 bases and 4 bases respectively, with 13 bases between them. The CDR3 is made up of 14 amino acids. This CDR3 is CASSHRVGADTQYF. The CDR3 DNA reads TGTGCCAGCAGTCACAGGGTAGGCGCAGATACGCAGTATTTT.

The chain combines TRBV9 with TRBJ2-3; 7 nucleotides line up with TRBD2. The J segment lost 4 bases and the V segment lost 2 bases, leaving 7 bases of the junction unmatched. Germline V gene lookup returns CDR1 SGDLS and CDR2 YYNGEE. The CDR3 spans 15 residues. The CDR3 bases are TGTGCCAGCAGCGTTTGGGAGGGTGGGGCAGATACGCAGTATTTT. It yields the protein CASSVWEGGADTQYF.

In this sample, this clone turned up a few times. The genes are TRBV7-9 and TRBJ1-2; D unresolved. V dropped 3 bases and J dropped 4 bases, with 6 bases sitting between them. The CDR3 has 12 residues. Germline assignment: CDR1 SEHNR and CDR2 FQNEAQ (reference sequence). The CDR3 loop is CASSFSGYGYTF. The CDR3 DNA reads TGTGCCAGCAGCTTTTCCGGCTATGGCTACACCTTC.

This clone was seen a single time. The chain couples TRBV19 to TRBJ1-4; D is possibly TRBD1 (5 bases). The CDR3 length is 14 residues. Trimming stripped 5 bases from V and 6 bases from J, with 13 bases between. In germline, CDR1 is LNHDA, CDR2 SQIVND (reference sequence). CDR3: CASSASGLHEKLFF. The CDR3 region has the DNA TGTGCCAGTAGTGCTTCAGGGTTACATGAAAAACTGTTTTTT.

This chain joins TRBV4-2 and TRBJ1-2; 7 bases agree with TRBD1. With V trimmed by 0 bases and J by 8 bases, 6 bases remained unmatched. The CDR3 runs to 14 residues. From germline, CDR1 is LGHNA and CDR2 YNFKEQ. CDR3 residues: CASSQEETRGGYTF. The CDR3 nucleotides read TGTGCCAGCAGCCAAGAGGAGACCAGGGGGGGCTACACCTTC.

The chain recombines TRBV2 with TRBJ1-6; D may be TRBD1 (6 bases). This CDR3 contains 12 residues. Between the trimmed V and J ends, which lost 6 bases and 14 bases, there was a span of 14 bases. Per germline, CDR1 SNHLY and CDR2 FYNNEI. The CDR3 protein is CASRDSIRTLHF. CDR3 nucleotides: TGTGCCAGCAGGGACAGCATAAGGACCCTCCACTTT.

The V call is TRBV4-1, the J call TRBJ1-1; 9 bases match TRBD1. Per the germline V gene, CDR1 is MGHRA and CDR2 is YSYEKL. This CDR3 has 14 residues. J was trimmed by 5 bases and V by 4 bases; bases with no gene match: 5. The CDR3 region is CASSPDRGRTEAFF. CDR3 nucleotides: TGCGCCAGCAGCCCGGACAGGGGACGAACTGAAGCTTTCTTT.

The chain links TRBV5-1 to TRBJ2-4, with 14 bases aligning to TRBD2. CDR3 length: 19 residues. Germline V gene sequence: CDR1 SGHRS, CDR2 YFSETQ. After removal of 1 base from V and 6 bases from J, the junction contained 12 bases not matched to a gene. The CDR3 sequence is CASSLRLAGGPGVGNIQYF. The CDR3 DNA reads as TGCGCCAGCAGCTTGAGACTAGCGGGAGGGCCAGGGGTGGGAAACATTCAGTACTTC.

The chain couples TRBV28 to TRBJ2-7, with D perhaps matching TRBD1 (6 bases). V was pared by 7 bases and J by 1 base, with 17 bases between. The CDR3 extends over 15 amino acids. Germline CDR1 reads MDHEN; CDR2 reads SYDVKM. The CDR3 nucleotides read TGTGCCAGCACCCTCCCCAGACAGGCGTCCTACGAGCAGTACTTC. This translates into CASTLPRQASYEQYF.

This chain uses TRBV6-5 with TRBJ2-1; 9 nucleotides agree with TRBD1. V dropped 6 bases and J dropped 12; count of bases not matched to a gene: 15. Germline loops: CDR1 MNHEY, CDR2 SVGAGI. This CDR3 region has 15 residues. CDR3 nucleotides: TGTGCCAGCAGCCAGAGGGGACAGGGACCATCGGGGCAGTTCTTC. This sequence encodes CASSQRGQGPSGQFF.

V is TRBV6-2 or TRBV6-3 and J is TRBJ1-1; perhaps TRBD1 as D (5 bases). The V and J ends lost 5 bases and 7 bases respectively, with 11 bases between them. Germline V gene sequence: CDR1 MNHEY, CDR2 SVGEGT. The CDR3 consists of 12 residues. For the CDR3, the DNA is TGTGCCAGCAGTAACAGGTTAAATGAAGCTTTCTTT. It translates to CASSNRLNEAFF.